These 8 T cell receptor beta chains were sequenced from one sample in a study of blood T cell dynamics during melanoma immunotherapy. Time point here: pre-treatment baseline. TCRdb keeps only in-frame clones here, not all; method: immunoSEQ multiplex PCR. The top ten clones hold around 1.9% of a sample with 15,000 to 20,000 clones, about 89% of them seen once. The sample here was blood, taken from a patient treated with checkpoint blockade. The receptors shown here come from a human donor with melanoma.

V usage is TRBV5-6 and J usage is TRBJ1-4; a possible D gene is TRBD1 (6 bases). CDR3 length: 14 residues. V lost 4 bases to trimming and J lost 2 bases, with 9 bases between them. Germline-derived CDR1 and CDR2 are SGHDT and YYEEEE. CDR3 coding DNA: TGTGCCAGCAGCCAGGGGCTGACTAATGAAAAACTGTTTTTT. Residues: CASSQGLTNEKLFF.

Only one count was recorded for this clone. The CDR3 loop is CASTILDRVNTEAFF. DNA of the CDR3: TGTGCCAGCACCATTCTAGACAGGGTGAACACTGAAGCTTTCTTT. The chain couples TRBV28 to TRBJ1-1, with 7 positions matching TRBD1. From germline, CDR1 is MDHEN and CDR2 SYDVKM. Trimming cost V 7 bases and J 0 bases; bases outside gene matches: 8. This CDR3 is 15 amino acids long.

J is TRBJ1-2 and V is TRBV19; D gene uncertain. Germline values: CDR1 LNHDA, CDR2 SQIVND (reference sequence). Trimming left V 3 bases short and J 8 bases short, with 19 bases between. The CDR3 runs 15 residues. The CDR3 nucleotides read TGTGCCAGTAGTATGATTTTGCAAGTTCCTAAGGGCTACACCTTC. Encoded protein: CASSMILQVPKGYTF.

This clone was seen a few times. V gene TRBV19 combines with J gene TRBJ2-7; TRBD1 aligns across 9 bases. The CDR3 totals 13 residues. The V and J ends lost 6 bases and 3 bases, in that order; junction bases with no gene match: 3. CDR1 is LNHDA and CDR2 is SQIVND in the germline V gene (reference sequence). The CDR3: CASSTGQGYEQYF. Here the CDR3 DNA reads TGTGCCAGTAGCACGGGACAGGGCTACGAGCAGTACTTC.

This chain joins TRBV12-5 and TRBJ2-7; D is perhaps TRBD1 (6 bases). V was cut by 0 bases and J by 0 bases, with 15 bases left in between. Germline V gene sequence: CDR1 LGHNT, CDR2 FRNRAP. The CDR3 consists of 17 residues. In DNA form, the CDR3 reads TGTGCTAGTGGTTTGGTACGGGGCAGGGGAAGCTCCTACGAGCAGTACTTC. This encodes CASGLVRGRGSSYEQYF.

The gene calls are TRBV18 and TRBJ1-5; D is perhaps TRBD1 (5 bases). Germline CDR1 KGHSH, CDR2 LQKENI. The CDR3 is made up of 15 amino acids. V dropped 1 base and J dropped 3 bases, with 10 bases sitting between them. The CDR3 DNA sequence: TGTGCCAGCTCACCACGGGCGGGGGACAATCAGCCCCAGCATTTT. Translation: CASSPRAGDNQPQHF.

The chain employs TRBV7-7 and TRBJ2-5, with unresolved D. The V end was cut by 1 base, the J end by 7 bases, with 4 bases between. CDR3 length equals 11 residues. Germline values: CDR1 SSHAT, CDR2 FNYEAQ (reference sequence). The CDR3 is CASSLGTTQYF. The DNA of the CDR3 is TGTGCCAGCAGCTTAGGGACGACCCAGTACTTC.

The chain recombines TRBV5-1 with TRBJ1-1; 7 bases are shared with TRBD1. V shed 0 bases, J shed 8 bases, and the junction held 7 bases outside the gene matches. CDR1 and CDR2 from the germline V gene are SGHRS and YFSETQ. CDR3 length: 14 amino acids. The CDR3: CASSLEGTATEAFF. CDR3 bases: TGCGCCAGCAGCTTGGAAGGGACAGCAACAGAAGCTTTCTTT.